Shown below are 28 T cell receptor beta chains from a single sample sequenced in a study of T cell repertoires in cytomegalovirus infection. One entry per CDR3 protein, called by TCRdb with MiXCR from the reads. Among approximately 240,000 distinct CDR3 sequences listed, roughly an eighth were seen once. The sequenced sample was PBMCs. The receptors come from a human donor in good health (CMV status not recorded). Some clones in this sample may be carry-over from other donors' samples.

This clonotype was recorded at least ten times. This chain's CDR3 is CASSPLNTEAFF. The CDR3 DNA follows: TGTGCCAGCAGTCCCCTGAACACTGAAGCTTTCTTT. The gene calls are TRBV28 and TRBJ1-1; no firm D call. The germline V and J ends were trimmed by 5 bases and 0 bases, with 4 bases remaining between them. CDR1 is MDHEN and CDR2 is SYDVKM in the germline V gene. The CDR3 covers 12 residues.

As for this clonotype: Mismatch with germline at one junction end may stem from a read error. Here the CDR3 DNA reads TGTGCCAGCACCCGGTGGGGGGGGGAAACTGAAGATTTCTTT. Translated: CASTRWGGETEDFF. The chain carries TRBV27 and TRBJ1-1; D might be TRBD1 (5 bases). The CDR3 consists of 14 residues. Germline lookup yields CDR1 MNHEY and CDR2 SMNVEV (reference sequence).

This chain's CDR3 is CSASGFQETQYF. The CDR3 DNA follows: TGCAGTGCTAGTGGATTCCAAGAGACCCAGTACTTC. This rearrangement joins TRBV20-1 to TRBJ2-5; no definite D call. CDR3 length: 12 residues. The germline V and J ends were trimmed by 3 bases and 1 base, with 6 bases remaining between them. The germline V gene encodes CDR1 DFQATT and CDR2 SNEGSKA (reference sequence).

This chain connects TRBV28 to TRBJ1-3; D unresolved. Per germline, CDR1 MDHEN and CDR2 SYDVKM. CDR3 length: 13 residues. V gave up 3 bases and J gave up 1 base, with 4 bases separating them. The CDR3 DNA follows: TGTGCCAGCAGTTTTCTGTCTGGAAACACCATATATTTT. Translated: CASSFLSGNTIYF.

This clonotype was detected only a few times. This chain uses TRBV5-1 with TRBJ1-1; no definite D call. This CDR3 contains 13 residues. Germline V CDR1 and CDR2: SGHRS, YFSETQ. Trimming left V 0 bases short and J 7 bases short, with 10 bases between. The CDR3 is CASSLAGGDEAFF. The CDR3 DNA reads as TGCGCCAGCAGCTTGGCCGGCGGAGATGAAGCTTTCTTT.

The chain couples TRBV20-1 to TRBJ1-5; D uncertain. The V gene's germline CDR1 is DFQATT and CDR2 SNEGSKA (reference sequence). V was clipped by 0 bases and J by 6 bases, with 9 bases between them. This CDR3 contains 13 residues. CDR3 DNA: TGCAGTGCTAGAGAGAGAGGGCTTCAGCCCCAGCATTTT. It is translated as CSARERGLQPQHF.

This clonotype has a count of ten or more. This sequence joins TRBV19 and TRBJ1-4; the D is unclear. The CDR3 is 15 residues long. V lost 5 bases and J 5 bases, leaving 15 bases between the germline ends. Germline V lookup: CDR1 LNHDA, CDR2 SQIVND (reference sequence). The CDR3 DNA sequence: TGTGCCAGTAGTCCTCGGACCGTCGGAAATGAAAAACTGTTTTTT. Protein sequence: CASSPRTVGNEKLFF.

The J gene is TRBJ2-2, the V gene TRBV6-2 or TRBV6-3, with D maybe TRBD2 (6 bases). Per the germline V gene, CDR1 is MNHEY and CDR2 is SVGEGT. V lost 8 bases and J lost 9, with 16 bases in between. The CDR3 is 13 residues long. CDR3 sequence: CASRGTAGRELFF. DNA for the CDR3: TGTGCCAGCCGTGGGACTGCGGGCCGGGAGCTGTTTTTT.

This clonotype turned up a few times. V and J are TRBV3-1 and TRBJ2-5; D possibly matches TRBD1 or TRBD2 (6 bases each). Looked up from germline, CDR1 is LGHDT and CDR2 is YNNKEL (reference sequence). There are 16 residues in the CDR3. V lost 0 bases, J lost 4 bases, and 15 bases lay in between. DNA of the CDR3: TGTGCCAGCAGCCAAGATTTAGCGGTAGGGGGAGAGACCCAGTACTTC. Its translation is CASSQDLAVGGETQYF.

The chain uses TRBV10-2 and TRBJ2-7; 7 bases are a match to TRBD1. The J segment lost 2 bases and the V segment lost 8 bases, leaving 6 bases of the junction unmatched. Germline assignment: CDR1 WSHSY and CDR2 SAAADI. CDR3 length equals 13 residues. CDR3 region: CASQTGNAYEQYF. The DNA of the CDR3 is TGCGCCAGCCAGACAGGGAACGCCTACGAGCAGTACTTC.

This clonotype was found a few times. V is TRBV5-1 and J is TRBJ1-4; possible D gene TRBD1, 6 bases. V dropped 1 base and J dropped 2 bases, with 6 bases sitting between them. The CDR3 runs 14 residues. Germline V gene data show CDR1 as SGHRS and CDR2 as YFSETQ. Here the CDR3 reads CASSLTGTNEKLFF. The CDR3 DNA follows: TGCGCCAGCAGCTTGACAGGGACTAATGAAAAACTGTTTTTT.

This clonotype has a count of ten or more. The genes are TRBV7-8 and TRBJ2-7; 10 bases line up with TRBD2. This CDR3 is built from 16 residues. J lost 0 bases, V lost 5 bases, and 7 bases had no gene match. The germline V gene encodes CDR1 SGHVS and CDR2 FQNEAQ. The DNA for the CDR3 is TGTGCCAGCAGCAGCACTAGCGGGGTGATCTCCTACGAGCAGTACTTC. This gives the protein CASSSTSGVISYEQYF.

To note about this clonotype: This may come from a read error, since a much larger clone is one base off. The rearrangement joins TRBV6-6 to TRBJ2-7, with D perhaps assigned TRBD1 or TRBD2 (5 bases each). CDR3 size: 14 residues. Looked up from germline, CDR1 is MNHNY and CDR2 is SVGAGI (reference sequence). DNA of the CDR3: TGTGCCAACAGTTACGAGGGGACCTCCTACGAGCAGTACTTC. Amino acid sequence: CANSYEGTSYEQYF.

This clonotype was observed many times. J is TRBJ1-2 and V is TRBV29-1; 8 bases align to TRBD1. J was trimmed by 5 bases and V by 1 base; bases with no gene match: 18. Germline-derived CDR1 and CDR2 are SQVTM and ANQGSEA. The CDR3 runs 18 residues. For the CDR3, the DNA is TGCAGCGTTGAAGGCACGACGACAGGGGCCACTGGGCGATATGGCTACACCTTC. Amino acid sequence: CSVEGTTTGATGRYGYTF.

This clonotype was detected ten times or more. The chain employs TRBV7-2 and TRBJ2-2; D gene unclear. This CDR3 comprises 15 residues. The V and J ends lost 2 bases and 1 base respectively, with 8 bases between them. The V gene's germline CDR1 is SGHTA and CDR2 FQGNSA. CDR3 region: CASSLPTVNTGELFF. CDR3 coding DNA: TGTGCCAGCAGCTTACCTACAGTGAACACCGGGGAGCTGTTTTTT.

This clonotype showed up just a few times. CDR3 bases: TGTGCCAGCAGTTTCATAGAAGGAAGGGGAGTGAACACCGGGGAGCTGTTTTTT. Protein product: CASSFIEGRGVNTGELFF. The chain couples TRBV28 to TRBJ2-2; the D call may be TRBD1 or TRBD2 (5 bases each). V was trimmed by 3 bases and J by 1 base, leaving 18 bases between them. CDR1 and CDR2 from the germline V gene are MDHEN and SYDVKM. CDR3 length: 18 amino acids.

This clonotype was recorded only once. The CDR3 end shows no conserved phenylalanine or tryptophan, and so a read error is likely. The CDR3 protein is CASSSGASNSPLHL. The CDR3, as DNA: TGTGCCAGCAGTTCCGGGGCCAGTAATTCACCCCTCCACCTT. The chain employs TRBV12-3 or TRBV12-4 and TRBJ1-6; tentatively, D is TRBD1 (5 bases). There are 14 residues in the CDR3. Trimming took off 4 bases at V and 6 bases at J, with 10 bases between the two ends.

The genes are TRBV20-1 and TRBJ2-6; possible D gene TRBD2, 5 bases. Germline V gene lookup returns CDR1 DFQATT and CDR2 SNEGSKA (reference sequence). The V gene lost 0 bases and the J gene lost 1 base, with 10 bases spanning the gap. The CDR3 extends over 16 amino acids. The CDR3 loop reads CSARDVGRSGANVLTF. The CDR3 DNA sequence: TGCAGTGCTAGAGATGTAGGGAGATCTGGGGCCAACGTCCTGACTTTC.

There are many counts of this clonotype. In nucleotides, the CDR3 is TGTGCCAGCAGTACCCTACAGGGGCCGGGAAACATTCAGTACTTC. It yields the protein CASSTLQGPGNIQYF. The chain links TRBV6-1 to TRBJ2-4, with 7 bases aligning to TRBD1. Unmatched junction bases numbered 10, after V lost 5 bases and J lost 6 bases. The CDR3 is 15 amino acids. Germline lookup yields CDR1 MNHNS and CDR2 SASEGT.

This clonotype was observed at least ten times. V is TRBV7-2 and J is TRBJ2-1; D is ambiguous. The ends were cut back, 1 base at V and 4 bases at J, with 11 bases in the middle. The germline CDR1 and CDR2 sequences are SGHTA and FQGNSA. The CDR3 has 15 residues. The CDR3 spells CASSLEGQLYNEQFF. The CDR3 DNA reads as TGTGCCAGCAGCTTAGAAGGGCAGCTATACAATGAGCAGTTCTTC.

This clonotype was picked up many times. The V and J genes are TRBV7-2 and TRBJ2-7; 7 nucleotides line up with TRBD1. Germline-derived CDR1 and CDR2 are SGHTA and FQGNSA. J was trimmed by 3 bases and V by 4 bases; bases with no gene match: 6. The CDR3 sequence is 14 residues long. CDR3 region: CASSSGGWNYEQYF. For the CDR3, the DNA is TGTGCCAGCAGCTCAGGGGGATGGAACTACGAGCAGTACTTC.

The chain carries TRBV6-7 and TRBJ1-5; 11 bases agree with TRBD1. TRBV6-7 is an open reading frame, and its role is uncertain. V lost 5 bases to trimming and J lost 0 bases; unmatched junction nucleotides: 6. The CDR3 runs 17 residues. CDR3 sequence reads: CASSRTGGYYSNQPQHF. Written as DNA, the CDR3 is TGTGCCAGCAGTCGGACAGGGGGCTATTATAGCAATCAGCCCCAGCATTTT.

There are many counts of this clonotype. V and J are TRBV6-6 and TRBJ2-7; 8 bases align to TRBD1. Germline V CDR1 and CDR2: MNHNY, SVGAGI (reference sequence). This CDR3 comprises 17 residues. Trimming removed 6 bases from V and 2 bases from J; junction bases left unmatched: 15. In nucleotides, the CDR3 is TGTGCCAGCAGCTTGACCGGGACAGGTATCATCGCCTACGAGCAGTACTTC. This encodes CASSLTGTGIIAYEQYF.

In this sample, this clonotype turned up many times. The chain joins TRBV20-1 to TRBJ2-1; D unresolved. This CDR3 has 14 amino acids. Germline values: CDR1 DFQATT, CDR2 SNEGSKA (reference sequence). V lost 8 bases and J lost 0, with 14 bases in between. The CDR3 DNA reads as TGCAGTCCCTCCGGGTCAAGCTCCTACAATGAGCAGTTCTTC. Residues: CSPSGSSSYNEQFF.

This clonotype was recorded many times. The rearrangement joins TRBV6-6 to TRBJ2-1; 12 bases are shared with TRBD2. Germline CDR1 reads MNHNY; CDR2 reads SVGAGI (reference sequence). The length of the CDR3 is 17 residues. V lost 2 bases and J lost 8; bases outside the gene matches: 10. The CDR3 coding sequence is TGTGCCAGCAGTTACAACCCCACGACTAGCGGGAGCGATGAGCAGTTCTTC. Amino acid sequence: CASSYNPTTSGSDEQFF.

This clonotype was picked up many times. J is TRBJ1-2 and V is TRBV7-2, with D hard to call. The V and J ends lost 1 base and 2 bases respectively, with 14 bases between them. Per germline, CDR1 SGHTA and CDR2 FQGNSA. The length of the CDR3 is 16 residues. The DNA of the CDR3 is TGTGCCAGCAGCTTAGAGGGCCTTTCCCGCAACTATGGCTACACCTTC. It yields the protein CASSLEGLSRNYGYTF.

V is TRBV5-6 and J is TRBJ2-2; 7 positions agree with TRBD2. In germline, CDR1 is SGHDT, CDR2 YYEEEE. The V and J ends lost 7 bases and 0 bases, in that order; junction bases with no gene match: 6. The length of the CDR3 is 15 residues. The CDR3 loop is CASGWGGANTGELFF. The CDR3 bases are TGTGCCAGCGGATGGGGGGGGGCGAACACCGGGGAGCTGTTTTTT.

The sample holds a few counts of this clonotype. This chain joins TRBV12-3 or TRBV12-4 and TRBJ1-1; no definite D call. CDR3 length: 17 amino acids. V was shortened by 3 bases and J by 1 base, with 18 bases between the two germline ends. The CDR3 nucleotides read TGTGCCAGCAGTTTTCGGGCAACCGGGAGCGGGAACACTGAAGCTTTCTTT. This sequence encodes CASSFRATGSGNTEAFF.